This TCR beta chain stems from a study of T cell responses to AZD1222 COVID-19 vaccine. Clones were sequenced by immunoSEQ multiplex PCR, and TCRdb holds only the in-frame ones, with some missing. This table holds roughly 130,000 clones, approximately 88% found once. Losses at the gene ends were 6 bases for V and 8 bases for J; bases not matched to a gene: 5. Looked up from germline, CDR1 is ENHRY and CDR2 is SYGVKD. The CDR3 extends over 13 amino acids. Here the sequenced sample was peripheral blood, taken on day 0 of AZD1222 vaccination. This sequence was found in an adult in good health. The V and J genes are TRBV10-3 and TRBJ1-4, with 8 nucleotides matching TRBD1. The CDR3 DNA is TGTGCCATCAGCTCTGGACAGGGAGAAAAACTGTTTTTT. This codes for CAISSGQGEKLFF.